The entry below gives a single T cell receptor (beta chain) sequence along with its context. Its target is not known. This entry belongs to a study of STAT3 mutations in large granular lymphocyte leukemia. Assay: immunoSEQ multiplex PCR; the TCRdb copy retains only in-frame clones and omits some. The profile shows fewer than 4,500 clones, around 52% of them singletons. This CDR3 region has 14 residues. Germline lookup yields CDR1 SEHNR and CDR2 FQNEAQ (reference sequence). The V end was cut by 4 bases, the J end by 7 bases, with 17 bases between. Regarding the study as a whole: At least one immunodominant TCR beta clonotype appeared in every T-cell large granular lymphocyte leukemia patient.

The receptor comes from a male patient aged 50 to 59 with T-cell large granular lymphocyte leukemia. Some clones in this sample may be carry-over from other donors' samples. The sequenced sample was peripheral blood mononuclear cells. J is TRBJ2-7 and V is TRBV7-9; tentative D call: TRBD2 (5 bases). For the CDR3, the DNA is TGTGCCAGCAGCTCCCGGCTTGGGAGCGGAGAGCAGTACTTC. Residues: CASSSRLGSGEQYF.